This T cell receptor beta chain came from a study of metastatic and nonmetastatic thyroid tumors (dated by TCRdb to the early 2020s). For the wider study: Repertoires from peripheral blood and from tumor or nodule tissue samples of malignant and benign thyroid patients were compared.

On this clone itself: The antigen this receptor binds is unknown. The record has no base qualities; no much larger clone is one base away.

The library was obtained by PCR. The instrument was an Illumina HiSeq 4000. The TCR beta-chain CDR3 region of each patient was profiled by high-throughput sequencing. Processing in the source paper ran as follows. The researchers built a classifier to tell apart papillary thyroid cancer patients with distant metastasis, based on CDR3 differences among clinicopathological groups. Repertoire diversity was assessed with the Shannon index, and tumor-blood repertoire similarity with the Morisita-Horn index. The public reads were reprocessed in TCRdb via fastp at Q25 and MiXCR, keeping in-frame beta chains. TCRdb, not the original authors, processed these V and J calls. This sample holds about 16,000 clones; 33% were observed only once. Around 13% of the sample lies in the top ten. No treatment had been received by any patient before thyroid surgery. Using T-cell receptor beta sequencing, the researchers looked back retrospectively at clinical samples from patients, gathered between about 2011 and 2019.

Overall study results and their limits: In both blood and tumor samples, TCR beta diversity was reported to be significantly higher in malignant tumors than in benign nodules.

Sequencing was performed on tumor tissue. The clonotype was recovered from a male donor with papillary thyroid cancer or a benign thyroid nodule (not recorded which). Some clones in this sample may be carry-over from other donors' samples.

CDR3 region: CASSYSDTYEQYF. The DNA sequence is TGTGCCAGCAGTTACTCGGACACCTACGAGCAGTACTTC. The sequence joins TRBV6-2 or TRBV6-3 to TRBJ2-7; possibly the D gene is TRBD1, per 5 matching bases. Measured from the cysteine to the phenylalanine, the CDR3 is 13 residues long. This entry keeps only the CDR3 DNA: 39 bases, framed from base 1. According to the germline V gene, CDR1 reads MNHEY and CDR2 reads SVGEGT. Between the V and J ends, shortened by 0 bases and 2 bases respectively, the junction contains 5 bases.